Below, 16 T cell receptor beta chains from the same sample are listed, as sequenced in a study of T cells in women clearing cervical HPV infection. TCRdb's copy holds only in-frame clones and misses some; the assay was immunoSEQ multiplex PCR. This sample's table reports 14,000 or so clones. The sequenced material came from blood buffy coat. These receptor sequences come from a woman aged 18 to 75 with a cervical HPV16 infection that either progressed to CIN3+ or cleared (not recorded which).

Details on this clone: The CDR3 goes on 3 residues after the read ends, and that part is filled in from the germline J gene. The chain couples TRBV29-1 to TRBJ2-6, with 7 nucleotides matching TRBD1. CDR3 size: 14 residues. Germline trimming cut 7 bases from V and 1 base from J; bases unmatched to any gene: 4. Per germline, CDR1 SQVTM and CDR2 ANQGSEA. The sequenced part of the CDR3 DNA is TGCAGCGCGGAGACAGGGTCTGGGGCCAACGTC. Its protein is CSAETGSGANV. The entire CDR3 is CSAETGSGANVLTF. The complete variable domain, with remaining parts taken from reference TRBV29-1 and TRBJ2-6, reads SAVISQKPSRDICQRGTSLTIQCQVDSQVTMMFWYRQQPGQSLTLIATANQGSEATYESGFVIDKFPISRPNLTFSTLTVSNMSPEDSSIYLCSAETGSGANVLTFGAGSRLTVL.

CDR3 amino acids: CASSPPGQGNQPQYF. The covered CDR3 bases are TGTGCCAGCAGCCCTCCCGGGCAGGGCAATCAGCCG. V is TRBV5-5 and J is TRBJ2-3, with a tentative D call TRBD1 (5 bases). The missing CDR3 end, 3 residues past where the read stops, is filled in from the germline J gene. The CDR3 spans 15 residues. Per the germline V gene, CDR1 is SGHKS and CDR2 is YYEKEE (reference sequence).

Turning to this clone: The read terminates 3 residues before the CDR3 end, so the remaining end is supplied by the germline J gene. The chain links TRBV2 to TRBJ2-4; D call uncertain. Germline CDR1 is SNHLY and CDR2 is FYNNEI. The CDR3 contains 12 residues. Here the CDR3 reads CASSVVAHGQYF. Incomplete CDR3 DNA: TGTGCCAGCAGTGTGGTGGCCCATGGT.

In regard to this clone: The read comes to an end 3 residues before the CDR3 does, leaving the germline J gene to fill in the end. The chain combines TRBV5-1 with TRBJ2-2; 7 bases map to TRBD1. The germline gives CDR1 SGHRS, CDR2 YFSETQ. The CDR3 spans 15 residues. The chain's CDR3 is CASSSTDRVNEKLFF. CDR3 DNA, as far as it was read: TGCGCCAGCAGCTCGACCGACAGGGTTAATGAAAAG.

A word on this clone: Read coverage stops 3 residues before the CDR3 terminus; the germline J gene supplies the remainder. The rearrangement joins TRBV20-1 to TRBJ2-4, with a weak D call TRBD2 (6 bases). V was shortened by 5 bases and J by 4 bases, with 15 bases between the two germline ends. This CDR3 has 14 amino acids. Germline V gene lookup returns CDR1 DFQATT and CDR2 SNEGSKA (reference sequence). The covered CDR3 bases are TGCAGTGCTCCCCCCGGGACTTCGAAAAACATT. Its translation: CSAPPGTSKNI. The whole CDR3 protein is CSAPPGTSKNIQYF.

Comment on this clone: The CDR3 goes on 3 residues after the read ends, and that part is filled in from the germline J gene. The sample contains more than one DNA sequence encoding this CDR3. The chain uses TRBV20-1 and TRBJ1-1; possibly TRBD1 for D (5 bases). Germline CDR1 reads DFQATT; CDR2 reads SNEGSKA (reference sequence). The CDR3 extends over 12 amino acids. The V gene lost 2 bases and the J gene lost 6 bases, with 10 bases spanning the gap. This CDR3 is CSARQGVAEAFF. The sequenced part of the CDR3 DNA is TGCAGTGCTAGACAGGGTGTGGCTGAA.

Notes on this clone: The read is 3 residues too short to cover the CDR3 end, so that end is filled in from the germline J gene. This chain joins TRBV20-1 and TRBJ2-7; 7 nucleotides align to TRBD2. The CDR3 spans 13 residues. Germline CDR1 is DFQATT and CDR2 is SNEGSKA (reference sequence). The J segment lost 6 bases and the V segment lost 6 bases, leaving 11 bases of the junction unmatched. This CDR3 reads CSARSGEHLEQYF. The CDR3 DNA, read in part, is TGCAGTGCCCGGAGCGGGGAACATCTCGAG.

As for this clone: The observed sequence ends 3 residues before the CDR3 terminus, with the missing tail filled in from the germline J gene. This chain connects TRBV19 to TRBJ2-2, with D possibly TRBD1 on 5 matching bases. The CDR3 contains 14 residues. Germline values: CDR1 LNHDA, CDR2 SQIVND (reference sequence). This chain's CDR3 is CASSIYPGANVLFF. CDR3 DNA (partial): TGTGCCAGTAGTATCTACCCTGGGGCCAACGTG.

Comments on this clone: The CDR3 end falls 3 residues outside the read, so it is completed with the germline J gene. The chain employs TRBV20-1 and TRBJ2-7; 9 bases agree with TRBD1. The CDR3 loop spans 13 amino acids. Trimming at V came to 2 bases and at J to 3 bases, leaving 2 bases not matched to a gene. Germline CDR1 DFQATT, CDR2 SNEGSKA (reference sequence). CDR3: CSARRTGDYEQYF. The CDR3 bases that were read are TGCAGTGCTAGAAGGACAGGGGACTACGAG.

Worth noting for this clone: The DNA ends 3 residues before the CDR3 does, and the rest of the CDR3 is filled in from the germline J gene. The V call is TRBV2, the J call TRBJ1-1; 7 bases match TRBD1. Germline-derived CDR1 and CDR2 are SNHLY and FYNNEI. The junction had 7 bases not matched to a gene; V was cut back by 0 bases and J by 3 bases. The CDR3 sequence is 16 residues long. The CDR3 protein is CASSEAWTGAYTEAFF. The sequenced CDR3 bases are TGTGCCAGCAGTGAAGCCTGGACAGGCGCTTACACTGAA.

This CDR3 is CASSPVSSYEQYF. The covered CDR3 bases are TGTGCCAGCAGTCCCGTTAGCTCCTACGAG. The rearrangement uses TRBV5-6 and TRBJ2-7; unclear D gene. Coverage ceases 3 residues before the CDR3 finishes, and the germline J gene fills in the end. Germline lookup yields CDR1 SGHDT and CDR2 YYEEEE. V was pared by 5 bases and J by 0 bases, with 9 bases between. This CDR3 has 13 amino acids.

A note on this clone: Read sequence stops 3 residues before the CDR3 end, and the germline J gene provides the missing end. The chain links TRBV5-6 to TRBJ2-3; TRBD1 matches at 8 bases. CDR3 length equals 13 residues. CDR1 and CDR2 (germline): SGHDT, YYEEEE. CDR3 DNA (partial): TGTGCCAGCAGCCTGACAGGGGAAGAGACG. Translation gives CASSLTGEET. The full CDR3 reads CASSLTGEETQYF.

As regards this clone: One end of the junction is discordant with germline, which a read error may explain. The read gets to within 3 residues of the CDR3 end, and the germline J gene fills in the rest. The chain carries TRBV4-2 and TRBJ2-3, with 7 bases fitting TRBD2. Germline CDR1 LGHNA, CDR2 YNFKEQ. CDR3 length: 15 residues. The CDR3 protein is CASSQDQAGRDTQYF. The CDR3 DNA, read in part, is TGCGCCAGCAGCCAAGATCAAGCGGGAAGAGATACG.

A note on this clone: With the read ending 3 residues before the CDR3 end, the germline J gene is used to fill in that end. The identical CDR3 is also encoded by other nucleotide sequences in the sample. V usage is TRBV6-4 and J usage is TRBJ1-1, with unresolved D. In germline, CDR1 is MRHNA, CDR2 SNTAGT. Trimming removed 0 bases at V and 7 bases at J, with 15 bases between. The CDR3 spans 15 residues. Incomplete CDR3 DNA: TGTGCCAGCAGTGACTCGACTAGCGGGAGCAATGAA. Protein sequence: CASSDSTSGSNE. The full CDR3 protein reads CASSDSTSGSNEAFF.

As for this clone: Coverage ceases 3 residues before the CDR3 finishes, and the germline J gene fills in the end. The rearrangement uses TRBV6-2 or TRBV6-3 and TRBJ2-1; 10 bases line up with TRBD1. The CDR3 has 14 amino acids. Germline V gives CDR1 MNHEY, CDR2 SVGEGT. The V gene end was trimmed by 6 bases and the J gene end by 7 bases; junction bases not matched to a gene: 6. Partial CDR3 DNA: TGTGCCAGCAGAACCGGGACAGGGGTTAATGAG. Its protein is CASRTGTGVNE. The entire CDR3 sequence reads CASRTGTGVNEQFF.

About this clone: The read comes to an end 3 residues before the CDR3 does, leaving the germline J gene to fill in the end. The chain employs TRBV10-3 and TRBJ2-7, with D perhaps TRBD1 (6 bases). Trimming left V 6 bases short and J 0 bases short, with 12 bases between. The CDR3 is 14 amino acids. Germline values: CDR1 ENHRY, CDR2 SYGVKD. CDR3 residues: CAIRSDRLSYEQYF. The sequenced part of the CDR3 DNA is TGTGCCATCAGGAGTGACAGGCTCTCCTACGAG.